These 24 T cell receptor beta chains were sequenced from one sample in a study of blood T cell repertoires in COVID-19. The data were produced by immunoSEQ multiplex PCR, yet TCRdb's version contains in-frame clones alone and is incomplete. The sample comprises roughly 250,000 clones, around 81% of which are singletons, and about 15% rests with the top ten. Sequenced sample: peripheral blood. The receptors were gathered from a person between 70 and 80 years old with COVID-19, enrolled during active disease.

This chain links TRBV28 with TRBJ2-7, with 10 bases lining up with TRBD1. V shed 1 base, J shed 7 bases, and the junction held 22 bases outside the gene matches. CDR1 and CDR2 (germline): MDHEN, SYDVKM. The CDR3 runs 20 residues. DNA for the CDR3: TGTGCCAGCAGTTTATACCGGGGACAGGGGCCTACATCCTTCCTACGAGAGCAGTACTTC. As protein: CASSLYRGQGPTSFLREQYF.

This rearrangement joins TRBV19 to TRBJ2-3; the match to TRBD2 covers 11 bases. The germline gives CDR1 LNHDA, CDR2 SQIVND (reference sequence). The trim removed 4 bases at V and 0 bases at J, leaving 6 bases unmatched. CDR3 size: 17 residues. The CDR3 coding sequence is TGTGCCAGTAGTAGAGGGACTAGCGGTCCTAGCACAGATACGCAGTATTTT. Its protein is CASSRGTSGPSTDTQYF.

This clone was counted a single time. The rearrangement links TRBV14 to TRBJ1-2, with D possibly TRBD1 on 5 matching bases. The CDR3 has 16 amino acids. The V and J ends lost 2 bases and 0 bases respectively, with 13 bases between them. Germline CDR1 reads SGHDN; CDR2 reads FVKESK. Here the CDR3 reads CASSQRHGGANYGYTF. CDR3 DNA sequence: TGTGCCAGCAGCCAACGCCACGGGGGGGCTAACTATGGCTACACCTTC.

This chain joins TRBV7-6 and TRBJ1-2; possibly TRBD1 for D (6 bases). The V gene lost 5 bases and the J gene lost 2 bases, with 15 bases spanning the gap. The germline V gene has CDR1 SGHVS and CDR2 FNYEAQ. The CDR3 loop spans 15 amino acids. This CDR3 is CASSPGRDRNYGYTF. CDR3 DNA sequence: TGTGCCAGCAGCCCCGGCCGAGACAGGAACTATGGCTACACCTTC.

The CDR3 region is CASSRPRGAGVAEAFF. The CDR3 nucleotides are TGTGCCAGCAGCCGACCCCGGGGGGCAGGCGTAGCTGAAGCTTTCTTT. The chain links TRBV21-1 to TRBJ1-1. TRBV21-1 is noted as a pseudogene. CDR3 length: 16 amino acids.

The chain carries TRBV9 and TRBJ1-5; D gene ambiguous. Germline loops: CDR1 SGDLS, CDR2 YYNGEE. CDR3 length: 16 amino acids. The V end was cut by 3 bases, the J end by 2 bases, with 15 bases between. The chain's CDR3 is CASSASGRSGNQPQHF. CDR3 coding DNA: TGTGCCAGCAGCGCTTCGGGTCGGAGTGGCAATCAGCCCCAGCATTTT.

This chain connects TRBV9 to TRBJ2-5; 10 bases agree with TRBD2. Unmatched junction bases numbered 7, after V lost 0 bases and J lost 2 bases. This CDR3 region has 17 residues. Germline CDR1 reads SGDLS; CDR2 reads YYNGEE. CDR3 protein: CASSVGLAGAEQETQYF. CDR3 DNA: TGTGCCAGCAGCGTAGGTCTAGCGGGGGCGGAACAAGAGACCCAGTACTTC.

This clone was observed a handful of times. CDR3 loop: CASSSATSGGSEQYF. DNA for the CDR3: TGCGCCAGCAGCTCCGCTACTAGCGGGGGCTCCGAGCAGTACTTC. V is TRBV5-1 and J is TRBJ2-7, with 11 bases fitting TRBD2. This CDR3 region has 15 residues. CDR1 is SGHRS, CDR2 YFSETQ, per germline. V lost 3 bases, J lost 6 bases, and 8 bases stayed unmatched.

The chain links TRBV19 to TRBJ2-2; maybe TRBD1 (5 bases). The V end was cut by 1 base, the J end by 5 bases, with 14 bases between. The CDR3 spans 16 residues. CDR1 and CDR2 (germline): LNHDA, SQIVND (reference sequence). The CDR3 DNA follows: TGTGCCAGTAGTATAGGTATAGGGGCGTTAACCGGGGAGCTGTTTTTT. It codes for CASSIGIGALTGELFF.

This chain connects TRBV11-1 to TRBJ1-1; D not certain. Between the trimmed V and J ends, which lost 2 bases and 1 base, there was a span of 11 bases. Germline lookup yields CDR1 SGHAT and CDR2 FQDESV (reference sequence). The CDR3 is made up of 15 amino acids. Here the CDR3 reads CASSLSRRENTEAFF. As DNA, the CDR3 is TGTGCCAGCAGCTTAAGTCGACGGGAGAACACTGAAGCTTTCTTT.

This chain links TRBV5-6 with TRBJ1-4; weak D call: TRBD1 (6 bases). Per the germline V gene, CDR1 is SGHDT and CDR2 is YYEEEE. CDR3 length: 17 amino acids. The ends were cut back, 1 base at V and 0 bases at J, with 13 bases in the middle. CDR3 in DNA: TGTGCCAGCAGCTTGACAGGGAATGCTGCAACTAATGAAAAACTGTTTTTT. It encodes CASSLTGNAATNEKLFF.

V and J are TRBV28 and TRBJ1-6, with TRBD1 identical over 7 bases. The CDR3 covers 16 residues. Unmatched junction bases numbered 16, after V lost 9 bases and J lost 8 bases. The germline V gene encodes CDR1 MDHEN and CDR2 SYDVKM. The CDR3 loop reads CASSQTGTGGDSPLHF. In DNA form, the CDR3 reads TGTGCCAGTAGTCAGACAGGGACTGGTGGGGATTCACCCCTCCACTTT.

This sequence joins TRBV28 and TRBJ2-7, with TRBD2 identical over 13 bases. After removal of 2 bases from V and 6 bases from J, the junction contained 4 bases not matched to a gene. The V gene's germline CDR1 is MDHEN and CDR2 SYDVKM. The CDR3 extends over 15 amino acids. The DNA of the CDR3 is TGTGCCAGCAGTTTAGGACTAGCGGGAGTTGCCGAGCAGTACTTC. The encoded protein is CASSLGLAGVAEQYF.

J is TRBJ1-6 and V is TRBV25-1; tentative D call: TRBD1 (6 bases). The CDR3 runs 14 residues. V was trimmed by 7 bases and J by 7 bases, leaving 14 bases between them. Germline V gene sequence: CDR1 MGHDK, CDR2 SYGVNS. The CDR3 protein is CASNQQGDNSPLHF. The CDR3 region has the DNA TGTGCCAGCAACCAACAGGGAGACAATTCACCCCTCCACTTT.

This chain links TRBV7-8 with TRBJ1-5; 8 bases match TRBD1. J lost 10 bases, V lost 5 bases, and 10 bases had no gene match. Germline V CDR1 and CDR2: SGHVS, FQNEAQ. CDR3 length: 14 residues. CDR3 DNA: TGTGCCAGCAGCCCAGACAGGGGAGGACAACCCCAGCATTTT. It translates to CASSPDRGGQPQHF.

For this clone: The same CDR3 is also encoded by other DNA sequences in this sample. J is TRBJ1-6 and V is TRBV7-3; D not resolved. The CDR3 length is 16 residues. Per the germline V gene, CDR1 is SGHTA and CDR2 is FQGTGA. Between the trimmed V and J ends, which lost 1 base and 5 bases, there was a span of 12 bases. DNA of the CDR3: TGTGCCAGCAGCTTAATGGCGGGAGGAAATAATTCACCCCTCCACTTT. It is translated as CASSLMAGGNNSPLHF.

This rearrangement joins TRBV3-1 (or the pseudogene TRBV3-2) to TRBJ1-3; D is unclear. CDR3 length: 17 amino acids. Trimming cost V 1 base and J 0 bases, with 13 bases left between them. Germline V gene data show CDR1 as LGHDT and CDR2 as YNNKEL (reference sequence). CDR3 residues: CASSQGRQEGSGNTIYF. DNA for the CDR3: TGTGCCAGCAGCCAAGGCCGGCAGGAGGGCTCTGGAAACACCATATATTTT.

This clone appeared once. CDR3 in amino acids: CASSLRVGRWETQYF. The CDR3 DNA follows: TGTGCCAGCAGCTTACGCGTGGGGAGATGGGAGACCCAGTACTTC. The chain employs TRBV7-9 and TRBJ2-5, with a tentative D call TRBD2 (5 bases). Per germline, CDR1 SEHNR and CDR2 FQNEAQ (reference sequence). The CDR3 totals 15 residues. Trimming took off 2 bases at V and 5 bases at J, with 15 bases between the two ends.

The chain couples TRBV18 to TRBJ2-2; TRBD1 aligns across 7 bases. This CDR3 region has 16 residues. V gave up 6 bases and J gave up 2 bases; unmatched junction bases: 9. The germline gives CDR1 KGHSH, CDR2 LQKENI. The CDR3 region has the DNA TGTGCCAGCTCTCCTCAGACAGGGCTCAACACCGGGGAGCTGTTTTTT. Its protein product is CASSPQTGLNTGELFF.

The chain is built from TRBV27 and TRBJ2-1, with 7 bases lining up with TRBD2. CDR3 length equals 16 residues. Germline loops: CDR1 MNHEY, CDR2 SMNVEV (reference sequence). J was trimmed by 3 bases and V by 3 bases; bases with no gene match: 8. The CDR3 loop reads CASSFFGGSGYNEQFF. CDR3 in DNA: TGTGCCAGCAGTTTTTTTGGCGGGAGTGGCTACAATGAGCAGTTCTTC.

The V call is TRBV11-2, the J call TRBJ1-4; maybe TRBD1 (5 bases). Trimming removed 5 bases at V and 5 bases at J, with 12 bases between. CDR1 is SGHAT and CDR2 is FQNNGV in the germline V gene. The CDR3 sequence is 14 residues long. Here the CDR3 reads CASSLGTGNEKLFF. The CDR3 DNA reads as TGTGCCAGCAGCCTAGGGACGGGAAATGAAAAACTGTTTTTT.

The CDR3 DNA is TGTGCCAGCAGCTCCCGACCTCCTAGCGGGGTCTACAATGAGCAGTTCTTC. It specifies CASSSRPPSGVYNEQFF. The chain combines TRBV9 with TRBJ2-1, with 9 bases matching TRBD2. CDR1 and CDR2 from the germline V gene are SGDLS and YYNGEE. J gave up 3 bases and V 4 bases, and 11 bases lay outside the gene matches. There are 17 residues in the CDR3. The full variable domain, rest sourced from reference TRBV9 and TRBJ2-1, is DSGVTQTPKHLITATGQRVTLRCSPRSGDLSVYWYQQSLDQGLQFLIQYYNGEERAKGNILERFSAQQFPDLHSELNLSSLELGDSALYFCASSSRPPSGVYNEQFFGPGTRLTVL.

The chain recombines TRBV5-6 with TRBJ2-5, with 10 positions matching TRBD1. V shed 3 bases and J 0 bases; nucleotides not matched to a gene: 5. Germline CDR1 is SGHDT and CDR2 is YYEEEE. The CDR3 runs to 16 residues. Here the CDR3 reads CASSSGTGDHQETQYF. The CDR3 DNA reads TGTGCCAGCAGCTCTGGGACAGGGGATCACCAAGAGACCCAGTACTTC.

The chain recombines TRBV5-1 with TRBJ2-5; tentative D call: TRBD1 (6 bases). Germline V gene lookup returns CDR1 SGHRS and CDR2 YFSETQ. Deletions cut 4 bases from V and 1 base from J, with 8 bases between. CDR3 length equals 13 residues. In nucleotides, the CDR3 is TGCGCCAGCAGCCTGGACAGCCAAGAGACCCAGTACTTC. Translated: CASSLDSQETQYF.